This T cell receptor (beta chain) emerged from a study of graft-versus-host responses after intestinal transplantation. Background on the study: Every one of the recipients received anti-thymocyte globulin induction and afterwards took tacrolimus and steroids for around 3 years.

The V gene lost 6 bases and the J gene lost 8 bases, with 20 bases spanning the gap. The CDR3 has 15 amino acids. Germline CDR1 is MDHEN and CDR2 is SYDVKM. Details on this clone: The antigen is unknown.

Generated by immunoSEQ multiplex PCR, the TCRdb table keeps only in-frame clones and is missing some. There are about 110,000 clones in the sample; approximately 92% occur only once, and 0.4% to 0.55% lies in the top ten. General observations from the study: Early after transplant, HvG clones declined as circulating GvH clones peaked.

The TCR sequence derives from a human donor who received an intestinal transplant. Specimen: unstimulated CD8+ T cells sorted from spleen or lymph node cells, collected before intestinal transplant. This chain uses TRBV28 with TRBJ2-1, with D maybe TRBD1 (6 bases). The CDR3 loop reads CASSLGDTSMDEQFF. DNA for the CDR3: TGTGCCAGCAGCTTAGGGGACACCTCTATGGATGAGCAGTTCTTC. The full variable domain, completed using reference TRBV28 and TRBJ2-1, is DVKVTQSSRYLVKRTGEKVFLECVQDMDHENMFWYRQDPGLGLRLIYFSYDVKMKEKGDIPEGYSVSREKKERFSLILESASTNQTSMYLCASSLGDTSMDEQFFGPGTRLTVL.